This T cell receptor (beta chain) was identified in a study of blood T cell repertoires in COVID-19. Overall study context: Samples came from the United States, Italy and Spain, spanning acute and convalescent COVID-19. T cells, B-cell-depleted T cells, or PBMCs supplied cDNA or gDNA.

In regard to this clone: A junction boundary mismatches the germline segment, possibly from a read error.

Germline lookup yields CDR1 KGHSH and CDR2 LQKENI. The CDR3 runs 12 residues. Authors' processing steps: Amplified reference gene primers provided the basis for estimating nucleated cell counts. Only in-frame clones appear in the TCRdb table, and some are missing; sequencing was by immunoSEQ multiplex PCR. From that table come the V and J calls and clone size; the DNA was used to work out D and trimming. The sample holds over 140,000 clones, approximately 80% seen once. The chain recombines TRBV18 with TRBJ2-1; D is possibly TRBD2 (6 bases). This TCR derives from a woman of 80 years or more with active or convalescent COVID-19. The sample comprised peripheral blood. CDR3 coding DNA: TGTGCCAGCTCGCCACCGGGAGCCAGAGAATTCTTC. This translates into CASSPPGAREFF.